This T cell receptor (beta chain) was sequenced in a study of regulatory T cells in long-lasting Graves disease. This clonotype has ten or more counts. Indicated time point: newly diagnosed GD, antithyroid drugs for less than 3 months. Making the TCR library involved RNA that had been extracted from PBMCs. Blood from the periphery, about 9 milliliters in all, was drawn into EDTA tubes. Relying on iRepertoire HTBI primers and Arm-PCR of CDR3 regions, the team built TCR beta libraries. TCRdb re-called the multiplex PCR reads through MiXCR, storing one row per CDR3 protein. The table includes 400,000 to 500,000 distinct CDR3 sequences, 14% to 15% detected once. The CDR3 is 15 residues long. Germline V gene data show CDR1 as KGHSH and CDR2 as LQKENI. Trimming took off 0 bases at V and 6 bases at J, with 13 bases between the two ends. This sample also appeared in a second study, on T cells in Graves' hyperthyroidism and ophthalmopathy. That source adds: Uncontrolled infection, other autoimmune disease, pregnancy or lactation disqualified patients from enrolment. TCR CDR3 underwent first-round RT-PCR with the HTBI primer set.

This chain links TRBV18 with TRBJ2-3; D is uncertain. Sequenced material: peripheral blood mononuclear cells (PBMCs), taken at new diagnosis, from a patient treated with antithyroid drugs. The source of this sequence is a middle-aged woman with Graves disease. The chain's CDR3 is CASSPPERVRDTQYF. CDR3 nucleotide sequence: TGTGCCAGCTCACCACCGGAACGGGTTCGTGATACGCAGTATTTT.